These 32 T cell receptor beta chains came from one sample sequenced in a study of blood T cell repertoires in COVID-19. Assay used: immunoSEQ multiplex PCR; TCRdb lists only in-frame clones, some missing. The sample has roughly 40,000 clones, about 86% seen once. The sequencing sample was made of peripheral blood. All receptors come from a man aged 40-49 years with active COVID-19.

This clone has only one observation. The genes are TRBV5-1 and TRBJ2-1, with a weak D call TRBD2 (6 bases). Germline CDR1 is SGHRS and CDR2 is YFSETQ. The CDR3 is made up of 16 amino acids. V gave up 4 bases and J gave up 2 bases, with 16 bases separating them. This CDR3 reads CASSQDLAPPYNEQFF. The CDR3 nucleotides are TGCGCCAGCAGCCAAGACCTAGCGCCACCCTACAATGAGCAGTTCTTC.

The V call is TRBV7-9, the J call TRBJ2-2, with a tentative D call TRBD2 (5 bases). The CDR3 has 16 residues. The V gene's germline CDR1 is SEHNR and CDR2 FQNEAQ (reference sequence). The V end was cut by 1 base, the J end by 1 base, with 10 bases between. CDR3 amino acids: CASSLDLAGNTGELFF. The CDR3 DNA is TGTGCCAGCAGCTTAGATTTGGCGGGGAACACCGGGGAGCTGTTTTTT.

The genes are TRBV5-6 and TRBJ2-1; 7 bases line up with TRBD2. Looked up from germline, CDR1 is SGHDT and CDR2 is YYEEEE. Trimming at V came to 2 bases and at J to 9 bases, leaving 14 bases not matched to a gene. The CDR3 is 16 amino acids. CDR3: CASSFPSGKGAGEQFF. The CDR3 nucleotides read TGTGCCAGCAGCTTCCCGAGCGGGAAGGGCGCGGGTGAGCAGTTCTTC.

This clone was found once. The rearrangement uses TRBV28 and TRBJ1-1; perhaps TRBD1 as D (6 bases). There are 15 residues in the CDR3. Per germline, CDR1 MDHEN and CDR2 SYDVKM. V shed 6 bases and J shed 5 bases, with 19 bases lying between them. The CDR3: CASSFHGGRSTEAFF. DNA of the CDR3: TGTGCCAGCAGCTTCCATGGGGGCAGGAGTACTGAAGCTTTCTTT. Combining the CDR3 with reference TRBV28 and TRBJ1-1 gives the whole variable domain DVKVTQSSRYLVKRTGEKVFLECVQDMDHENMFWYRQDPGLGLRLIYFSYDVKMKEKGDIPEGYSVSREKKERFSLILESASTNQTSMYLCASSFHGGRSTEAFFGQGTRLTVV.

The chain recombines TRBV5-5 with TRBJ1-3; D is unclear. Between the trimmed V and J ends, which lost 0 bases and 0 bases, there was a span of 10 bases. The CDR3 has 16 residues. Germline loops: CDR1 SGHKS, CDR2 YYEKEE (reference sequence). CDR3 loop: CASSLAADASGNTIYF. The CDR3 bases are TGTGCCAGCAGCTTGGCCGCAGATGCCTCTGGAAACACCATATATTTT.

The rearrangement joins TRBV20-1 to TRBJ1-5; no firm D call. CDR1 is DFQATT and CDR2 is SNEGSKA in the germline V gene (reference sequence). Trimming cost V 3 bases and J 2 bases, with 8 bases left between them. The CDR3 is 13 amino acids. CDR3 nucleotide sequence: TGCAGTGCTAGTTCACTCGGCAATCAGCCCCAGCATTTT. Translation: CSASSLGNQPQHF.

This rearrangement joins TRBV28 to TRBJ2-1, with TRBD2 identical over 7 bases. V was pared by 8 bases and J by 5 bases, with 12 bases of the junction left unmatched. Germline V gene lookup returns CDR1 MDHEN and CDR2 SYDVKM. There are 15 residues in the CDR3. CDR3 sequence (DNA): TGTGCCAGCCGGCGGGAGACACCGAACGACAATGAGCAGTTCTTC. Residues: CASRRETPNDNEQFF.

This sequence joins TRBV6-6 and TRBJ1-3; D is unresolved. Looked up from germline, CDR1 is MNHNY and CDR2 is SVGAGI (reference sequence). The CDR3 covers 16 residues. Trimming took off 5 bases at V and 2 bases at J, with 16 bases between the two ends. This chain's CDR3 is CASSPSGSSPGNTIYF. The CDR3 bases are TGTGCCAGCAGTCCCTCGGGTAGTAGCCCTGGAAACACCATATATTTT.

There are a few counts of this clone. The chain couples TRBV5-1 to TRBJ2-1, with 7 bases matching TRBD1. CDR1 is SGHRS and CDR2 is YFSETQ in the germline V gene. CDR3 length equals 13 residues. The trim removed 5 bases at V and 9 bases at J, leaving 8 bases unmatched. The CDR3 DNA reads TGCGCCAGCAGGAATGACAGGGAAGCTGAGCAGTTCTTC. Translated: CASRNDREAEQFF.

This clone was observed a single time. This rearrangement joins TRBV5-1 to TRBJ1-1, with D unresolved. The germline CDR1 and CDR2 sequences are SGHRS and YFSETQ. The V and J ends lost 0 bases and 0 bases respectively, with 3 bases between them. This CDR3 comprises 13 residues. CDR3 nucleotides: TGCGCCAGCAGCTTGGCAGTGAACACTGAAGCTTTCTTT. Translation: CASSLAVNTEAFF.

J is TRBJ2-1 and V is TRBV7-6; 9 positions agree with TRBD1. Germline trimming cut 3 bases from V and 6 bases from J; bases unmatched to any gene: 3. From germline, CDR1 is SGHVS and CDR2 FNYEAQ. The CDR3 has 14 amino acids. CDR3 bases: TGTGCCAGCAGCTTGGGACAGGGAGGCAATGAGCAGTTCTTC. Encoded protein: CASSLGQGGNEQFF.

This clone was observed a handful of times. The rearrangement links TRBV10-3 to TRBJ2-1, with D unresolved. Trimming took 0 bases from V and 9 from J, leaving 9 bases between them. Germline V lookup: CDR1 ENHRY, CDR2 SYGVKD. This CDR3 is built from 13 residues. CDR3 nucleotide sequence: TGTGCCATCAGTGAGTCGGGCTACCCTGAGCAGTTCTTC. Translated, it gives CAISESGYPEQFF.

V usage is TRBV28 and J usage is TRBJ2-7, with D maybe TRBD1 (5 bases). V lost 3 bases to trimming and J lost 1 base, with 10 bases between them. The CDR3 totals 14 residues. Looked up from germline, CDR1 is MDHEN and CDR2 is SYDVKM. The CDR3 nucleotides read TGTGCCAGCAGTTTCCAGGGAAAGTCCTACGAGCAGTACTTC. It is translated as CASSFQGKSYEQYF.

The V gene is TRBV5-4, the J gene TRBJ1-2; D is unresolved. Trimming took 4 bases from V and 3 from J, leaving 16 bases between them. The length of the CDR3 is 15 residues. Germline CDR1 reads SGHNT; CDR2 reads YYREEE (reference sequence). In DNA, the CDR3 is TGTGCCAGCAGCCCCCTCGCGGAAGCCCACTATGGCTACACCTTC. This sequence encodes CASSPLAEAHYGYTF.

The rearrangement links TRBV10-3 to TRBJ2-7; D is possibly TRBD2 (7 bases). The CDR3 length is 14 residues. Germline V gene data show CDR1 as ENHRY and CDR2 as SYGVKD. V lost 10 bases and J 5 bases, leaving 21 bases between the germline ends. This CDR3 is CATRPSGTKDEQYF. DNA for the CDR3: TGTGCCACCCGGCCCAGCGGGACAAAGGACGAGCAGTACTTC.

The chain uses TRBV25-1 and TRBJ2-2; D perhaps matches TRBD1 (5 bases). Germline values: CDR1 MGHDK, CDR2 SYGVNS. The CDR3 consists of 11 residues. Deletions cut 4 bases from V and 8 bases from J, with 5 bases between. The CDR3 DNA reads TGTGCCAGCAGTGGACAGGGGGAGCTGTTTTTT. Residues: CASSGQGELFF.

The chain carries TRBV3-1 (or the pseudogene TRBV3-2) and TRBJ2-1, with D perhaps matching TRBD2 (6 bases). V was cut by 0 bases and J by 2 bases, with 14 bases left in between. Germline V gives CDR1 LGHDT, CDR2 YNNKEL (reference sequence). This CDR3 spans 17 amino acids. CDR3 coding DNA: TGTGCCAGCAGCCAAGAGGGGGGAGTAGGACCCTACAATGAGCAGTTCTTC. Translated, it gives CASSQEGGVGPYNEQFF.

The gene calls are TRBV5-6 and TRBJ2-1, with TRBD1 identical over 11 bases. The CDR3 runs 15 residues. From germline, CDR1 is SGHDT and CDR2 YYEEEE. Trimming took 5 bases from V and 6 from J; bases not matched to a gene: 7. DNA of the CDR3: TGTGCCAGCAGTTTAACCGGGACAGGGGGCAATGAGCAGTTCTTC. This gives the protein CASSLTGTGGNEQFF.

The genes are TRBV27 and TRBJ1-1; D is unclear. Germline CDR1 is MNHEY and CDR2 is SMNVEV (reference sequence). This CDR3 has 14 amino acids. Trimming shortened V by 6 bases and J by 3 bases, and 14 bases separated the two germline ends. This CDR3 reads CASSILGRDTEAFF. For the CDR3, the DNA is TGTGCCAGCAGCATCCTGGGGAGGGACACTGAAGCTTTCTTT.

The table lists this clone with a few counts. V usage is TRBV18 and J usage is TRBJ1-1, with D tentatively TRBD1 (5 bases). V was cut by 2 bases and J by 7 bases, with 14 bases left in between. Germline lookup yields CDR1 KGHSH and CDR2 LQKENI. The CDR3 has 14 residues. CDR3 protein: CASSPSSTAFEAFF. The CDR3 region has the DNA TGTGCCAGCTCACCATCTTCGACAGCATTTGAAGCTTTCTTT.

Of note for this clone: A junction end diverges from the germline sequence, so it may reflect a read error. This sequence joins TRBV7-8 and TRBJ2-7; 13 bases map to TRBD2. The V gene's germline CDR1 is SGHVS and CDR2 FQNEAQ. This CDR3 is 15 amino acids long. CDR3 nucleotide sequence: TGTGTCAGCAGCCTCGGACTAGCGGGAGTCTACGAGCAGTACTTC. This encodes CVSSLGLAGVYEQYF.

V usage is TRBV19 and J usage is TRBJ1-3, with D hard to call. The CDR3 runs 16 residues. The V end lost 0 bases, the J end lost 2 bases, and 11 bases lay between the germline ends. Germline lookup yields CDR1 LNHDA and CDR2 SQIVND (reference sequence). The CDR3 nucleotides are TGTGCCAGTAGTATAGACCCGGGAATCGCTGGAAACACCATATATTTT. Encoded protein: CASSIDPGIAGNTIYF.

The gene calls are TRBV15 and TRBJ2-5; the match to TRBD1 covers 12 bases. V shed 5 bases and J 1 base; nucleotides not matched to a gene: 11. The CDR3 totals 18 residues. Germline V gene lookup returns CDR1 LNHNV and CDR2 YYDKDF (reference sequence). The CDR3 coding sequence is TGTGCCACCAGCCACCCGGGACAGGGGGCCCTATTCCAAGAGACCCAGTACTTC. Translation: CATSHPGQGALFQETQYF. Full variable domain (rest looked up from reference TRBV15 and TRBJ2-5): DAMVIQNPRYQVTQFGKPVTLSCSQTLNHNVMYWYQQKSSQAPKLLFHYYDKDFNNEADTPDNFQSRRPNTSFCFLDIRSPGLGDTAMYLCATSHPGQGALFQETQYFGPGTRLLVL.

The chain carries TRBV27 and TRBJ2-1; 7 bases are a match to TRBD2. This CDR3 contains 16 residues. With V trimmed by 4 bases and J by 7 bases, 13 bases remained unmatched. Germline V CDR1 and CDR2: MNHEY, SMNVEV (reference sequence). Here the CDR3 DNA reads TGTGCCAGCAGTTATGAGGAGGGAGGGCTAAAAAATGAGCAGTTCTTC. Amino acid sequence: CASSYEEGGLKNEQFF.

The J gene is TRBJ2-3, the V gene TRBV5-3; 10 bases line up with TRBD2. TRBV5-3 is assigned to the ORF class and has an uncertain function. This CDR3 has 19 amino acids. The V segment lost 4 bases and the J segment 5 bases; nucleotides outside the gene matches: 19. CDR3 coding DNA: TGTGCCAGAAGCAAGGAGACTACTAGCGGGGTCCGTGGGCGAGATACGCAGTATTTT. Its protein product is CARSKETTSGVRGRDTQYF.

V usage is TRBV10-1 and J usage is TRBJ2-5, with TRBD2 identical over 9 bases. Trimming removed 0 bases from V and 5 bases from J; junction bases left unmatched: 16. CDR3 length equals 19 residues. In germline, CDR1 is WNHNN, CDR2 SYGVQD (reference sequence). This CDR3 is CASSESSLGSGSPRETQYF. The CDR3 DNA follows: TGCGCCAGCAGTGAGTCATCCTTGGGTAGCGGGAGCCCGAGGGAGACCCAGTACTTC.

The CDR3 sequence is CASSSTGGAERHHF. The CDR3 DNA is TGTGCCAGCAGCTCCACAGGGGGCGCGGAAAGGCACCACTTT. The J gene is TRBJ1-6, the V gene TRBV5-4, with 9 bases identical to TRBD1. This CDR3 spans 14 amino acids. The germline V gene encodes CDR1 SGHNT and CDR2 YYREEE (reference sequence). After removal of 3 bases from V and 18 bases from J, the junction contained 13 bases not matched to a gene.

This chain links TRBV7-9 with TRBJ1-1; maybe TRBD1 (5 bases). V lost 0 bases and J 5 bases, leaving 10 bases between the germline ends. The CDR3 loop spans 14 amino acids. The germline gives CDR1 SEHNR, CDR2 FQNEAQ (reference sequence). Written as DNA, the CDR3 is TGTGCCAGCAGCTTAGCGGAGGGGCGAACTGAAGCTTTCTTT. Its translation: CASSLAEGRTEAFF.

The chain joins TRBV11-2 to TRBJ2-7; a weak D match, TRBD2 (6 bases). With 1 base removed from V and 2 bases from J, the gap between germline ends came to 15 bases. This CDR3 region has 16 residues. The germline CDR1 and CDR2 sequences are SGHAT and FQNNGV. CDR3 residues: CASSLAFRGTPYEQYF. As DNA, the CDR3 is TGTGCCAGCAGCTTAGCATTCCGGGGGACCCCCTACGAGCAGTACTTC.

This chain joins TRBV5-1 and TRBJ2-1, with TRBD2 matching over 8 bases. Germline V CDR1 and CDR2: SGHRS, YFSETQ. The CDR3 is made up of 15 amino acids. V gave up 8 bases and J gave up 10 bases; unmatched junction bases: 17. CDR3 protein: CASNPAGLEGREQFF. The CDR3, as DNA: TGCGCCAGTAACCCGGCGGGACTAGAGGGGAGGGAGCAGTTCTTC.

The chain is built from TRBV6-5 and TRBJ1-5; D remains unclear. The CDR3 is 13 amino acids. The V gene's germline CDR1 is MNHEY and CDR2 SVGAGI. The V end lost 5 bases, the J end lost 1 base, and 6 bases lay between the germline ends. The chain's CDR3 is CASSTRSNQPQHF. The CDR3 region has the DNA TGTGCCAGCAGTACCCGGAGCAATCAGCCCCAGCATTTT.

This chain joins TRBV29-1 and TRBJ1-2, with D possibly matching TRBD1 (6 bases). The CDR3 has 11 amino acids. Germline V gene sequence: CDR1 SQVTM, CDR2 ANQGSEA. The V and J ends lost 7 bases and 4 bases respectively, with 10 bases between them. CDR3 loop: CSGRDTYGYTF. CDR3 DNA: TGCAGCGGCCGGGACACCTATGGCTACACCTTC.